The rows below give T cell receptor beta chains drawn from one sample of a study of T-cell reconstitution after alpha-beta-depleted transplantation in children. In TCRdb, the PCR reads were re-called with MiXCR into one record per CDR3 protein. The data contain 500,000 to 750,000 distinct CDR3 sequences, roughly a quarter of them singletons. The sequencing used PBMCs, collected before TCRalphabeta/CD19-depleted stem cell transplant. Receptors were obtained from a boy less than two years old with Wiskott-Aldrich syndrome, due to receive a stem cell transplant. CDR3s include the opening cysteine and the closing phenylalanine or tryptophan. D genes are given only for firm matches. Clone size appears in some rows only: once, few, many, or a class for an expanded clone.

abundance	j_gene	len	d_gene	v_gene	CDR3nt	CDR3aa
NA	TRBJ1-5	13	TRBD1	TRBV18	TGTGCCAGCTCAGATAGACAGGGTCAGCCCCAGCATTTT	CASSDRQGQPQHF
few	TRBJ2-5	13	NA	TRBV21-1	TGTGCCAGCAGCAAAGACAACCAAGAGACCCAGTACTTC	CASSKDNQETQYF
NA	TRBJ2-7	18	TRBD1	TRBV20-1	TGCAGTGCCAAGGGCGGCGGACAGGTAGACGTGGCAGCCTACGAGCAGTACTTC	CSAKGGGQVDVAAYEQYF
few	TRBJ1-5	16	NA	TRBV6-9	TGTGCCAGCAGTTTTACTAACGTAAGGAGCAATCAGCCCCAGCATTTT	CASSFTNVRSNQPQHF
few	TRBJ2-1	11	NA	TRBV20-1	TGCAGTGCTGAGACAGGCAATGAGCAGTTCTTC	CSAETGNEQFF
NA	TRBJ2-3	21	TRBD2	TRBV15	TGTGCCACCAGCAGCGTCCTGACTAGCGGGAGACCTTTTTGTACCACAGATACGCAGTATTTT	CATSSVLTSGRPFCTTDTQYF
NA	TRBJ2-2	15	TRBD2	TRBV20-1	TGCAGTGCTAGGGGAACTAGCGGGAGTACCGGGGAGCTGTTTTTT	CSARGTSGSTGELFF
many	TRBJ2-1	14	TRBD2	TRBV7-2	TGTGCCAGCAGCTCTAGCGGGAGGGCCAATGAGCAGTTCTTC	CASSSSGRANEQFF
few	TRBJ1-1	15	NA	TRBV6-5	TGTGCCAGCAGTTACGGCAGGGCGGGTAACACTGAAGCTTTCTTT	CASSYGRAGNTEAFF
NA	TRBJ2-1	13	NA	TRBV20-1	TGCAGTCTAGGGGGGGTTACAAGAAATGAGCAGTTCTTC	CSLGGVTRNEQFF
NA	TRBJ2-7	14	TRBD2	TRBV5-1	TGCGCCAGCAGGGGCGGGACTACCAGTATCGAGCAGTACTTC	CASRGGTTSIEQYF
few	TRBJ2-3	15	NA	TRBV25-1	TGTGCCAGCAGCCCACGGGCGGGGATCACAGATACGCAGTATTTT	CASSPRAGITDTQYF
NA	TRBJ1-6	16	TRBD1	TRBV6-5	TGTGCCAGCAGTTACTTCCCGACAGGGAATAATTCACCCCTCCACTTT	CASSYFPTGNNSPLHF
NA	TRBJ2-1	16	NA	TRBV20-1	TGCAGTGCCCCATCCCCAGCAGGACTTCACTACAATGAGCAGTTCTTC	CSAPSPAGLHYNEQFF
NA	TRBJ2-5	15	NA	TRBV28	TGTGCCAGCAGTTTACCGACAGGAAGGTCAGAGACCCAGTACTTC	CASSLPTGRSETQYF
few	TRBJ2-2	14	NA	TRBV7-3	TGTGCCAGCAGCGAACATGGGAGGACCGGGGAGCTGTTTTTT	CASSEHGRTGELFF
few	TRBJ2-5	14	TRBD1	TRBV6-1	TGTGCCAGCAGGACCGGGACAGGGGTAGAGACCCAGTACTTC	CASRTGTGVETQYF
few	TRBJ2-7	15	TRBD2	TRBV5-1	TGCGCCAGCAGCCCATCAACGGGGACTAGCGGGAGTCGGTACTTC	CASSPSTGTSGSRYF
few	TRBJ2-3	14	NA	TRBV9	TGTGCCAGCAGCGTAGACCCATACACAGATACGCAGTATTTT	CASSVDPYTDTQYF
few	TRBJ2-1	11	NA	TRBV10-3	TGTGCCATCAGTGGAGGAAGTGAGCAGTTCTTC	CAISGGSEQFF
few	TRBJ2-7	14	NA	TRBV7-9	TGTGCCAGCAGCTGGGGGCAGTACTCCTACGAGCAGTACTTC	CASSWGQYSYEQYF
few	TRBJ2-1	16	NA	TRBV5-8	TGTGCCAGCAGCTTGGGCGGGACGAGCTCCTACAATGAGCAGTTCTTC	CASSLGGTSSYNEQFF
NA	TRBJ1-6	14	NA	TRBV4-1	TGCGCCAGCAGCCAAGGAGGGGGTTATTCACCCCTCCACTTT	CASSQGGGYSPLHF
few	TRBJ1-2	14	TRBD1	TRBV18	TGTGCCAGCTCAACTCGGGACAGATCCGATGGCTACACCTTC	CASSTRDRSDGYTF
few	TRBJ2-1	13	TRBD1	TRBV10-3	TGTGCCACCCGGGACAGCTCCTACAATGAGCAGTTCTTC	CATRDSSYNEQFF
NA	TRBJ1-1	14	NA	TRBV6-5	TGTGCCAGCAGTTCCGGGGGGGTCATCACTGAAGCTTTCTTT	CASSSGGVITEAFF
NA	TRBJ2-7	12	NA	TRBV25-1	TGTGCCAGCAGACACTTAGGGTACGACCAGTACTTC	CASRHLGYDQYF